This T cell receptor beta chain emerged from a study of blood T cell repertoires in COVID-19. The germline gives CDR1 MNHEY, CDR2 SVGAGI. This CDR3 spans 13 amino acids. The ends were cut back, 11 bases at V and 3 bases at J, with 17 bases in the middle. TCRdb keeps only in-frame clones here, not all; method: immunoSEQ multiplex PCR. The sample lists about 150,000 clones, roughly 80% seen once, with just over 0.55% in the top ten. This clone was found a few times. The genes are TRBV6-5 and TRBJ2-7; D perhaps matches TRBD2 (5 bases). The receptor comes from a man between 60 and 75 years old with acute or convalescent COVID-19. What was sequenced was peripheral blood. The CDR3 protein is CASRESIYYEQYF. CDR3 in DNA: TGTGCCTCCCGGGAATCGATTTACTACGAGCAGTACTTC.